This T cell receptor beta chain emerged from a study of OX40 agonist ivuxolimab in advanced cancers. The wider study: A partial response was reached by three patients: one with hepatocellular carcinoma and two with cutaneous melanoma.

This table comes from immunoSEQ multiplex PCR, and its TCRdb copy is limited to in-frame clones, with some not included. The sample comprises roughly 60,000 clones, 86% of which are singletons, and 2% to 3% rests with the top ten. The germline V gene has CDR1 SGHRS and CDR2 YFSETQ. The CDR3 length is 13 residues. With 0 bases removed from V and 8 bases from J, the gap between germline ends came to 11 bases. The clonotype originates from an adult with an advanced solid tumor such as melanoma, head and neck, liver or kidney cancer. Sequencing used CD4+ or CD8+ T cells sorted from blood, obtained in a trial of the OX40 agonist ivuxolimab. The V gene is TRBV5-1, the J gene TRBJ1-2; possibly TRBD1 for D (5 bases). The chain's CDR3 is CASSLAGVYGYTF. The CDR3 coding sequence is TGCGCCAGCAGCTTGGCGGGGGTCTACGGCTACACCTTC.